The T cell receptor (beta chain) described here comes from a study of T cell changes during pregnancy in multiple sclerosis. Profiled with immunoSEQ multiplex PCR; TCRdb holds only in-frame clones, not every one. The table shows 90,000 to 95,000 clones, with almost 95% occurring only once. Germline V lookup: CDR1 WSHSY, CDR2 SAAADI. V shed 5 bases, J shed 1 base, and the junction held 3 bases outside the gene matches. The CDR3 consists of 15 residues. V usage is TRBV10-2 and J usage is TRBJ2-1; 9 bases are shared with TRBD2. Material: peripheral blood, obtained in the third trimester of pregnancy. The sequence derives from a female donor with multiple sclerosis, enrolled in a pregnancy study. The CDR3 DNA is TGCGCCAGCAGTTTAACTAGCGGGTCCTACAATGAGCAGTTCTTC. Its protein product is CASSLTSGSYNEQFF.